A selection of T cell receptor beta chains follows, all from one sample in a study of cytomegalovirus exposure and HLA in healthy donors. Libraries were prepared by immunoSEQ multiplex PCR; TCRdb keeps only in-frame clonotypes and omits some of them. The data hold 250,000 or so clones, with 85% to 90% observed a single time. The sequenced material came from PBMCs. The source of these receptors is a man aged 18 to 35 in good health and CMV-seronegative. Both conserved end residues are part of each CDR3. A D gene is named only where the DNA matches it firmly. Not every row has a clone size; where given, it reads once, few, many or a size class.

v_call	d_call	clone_size	j_call	cdr3_aa	cdr3_nt
TRBV9	TRBD2	-	TRBJ2-1	CASSGGTRGSTEQFF	TGTGCCAGCAGCGGGGGGACTAGAGGGTCTACTGAGCAGTTCTTC
TRBV5-1	TRBD1	-	TRBJ2-7	CASSAGTDPYEQYF	TGCGCCAGCAGCGCCGGGACAGATCCTTACGAGCAGTACTTC
TRBV28	TRBD1	-	TRBJ1-1	CASSLTDRASLEAFF	TGTGCCAGCAGTCTTACGGACAGGGCGAGCCTTGAAGCTTTCTTT
TRBV28	-	-	TRBJ1-4	CASSLSGWREKLFF	TGTGCCAGCAGTTTATCCGGGTGGAGGGAAAAACTGTTTTTT
TRBV6-5	-	-	TRBJ1-1	CASSPPGGWDTEAFF	TGTGCCAGCAGTCCCCCGGGCGGGTGGGACACTGAAGCTTTCTTT
TRBV6-1	-	-	TRBJ2-3	CASSEALGPDTQYF	TGTGCCAGCAGTGAAGCGCTGGGGCCAGATACGCAGTATTTT
TRBV4-2	-	-	TRBJ2-7	CASSQELRGNYEQYF	TGTGCCAGCAGCCAAGAGTTGAGGGGGAATTACGAGCAGTACTTC
TRBV7-9	-	-	TRBJ1-3	CASSLARRVSGNTIYF	TGTGCCAGCAGCTTAGCGCGGAGGGTCTCTGGAAACACCATATATTTT
TRBV9	TRBD1	once	TRBJ2-7	CASSLTGDPYEQYF	TGTGCCAGCAGCTTAACAGGGGATCCCTACGAGCAGTACTTC
TRBV5-1	TRBD1	-	TRBJ2-5	CASSGDRGRKETQYF	TGCGCCAGCAGCGGAGACAGGGGAAGGAAAGAGACCCAGTACTTC
TRBV29-1	-	-	TRBJ2-7	CSVGPGRYEQYF	TGCAGCGTTGGGCCAGGTCGCTACGAGCAGTACTTC
TRBV4-1	-	-	TRBJ2-7	CASSQDWPGLIYEQYF	TGCGCCAGCAGCCAAGATTGGCCAGGCTTAATCTACGAGCAGTACTTC
TRBV4-2	TRBD1	once	TRBJ1-5	CASSQELTGAQPQHF	TGTGCCAGCAGCCAAGAGCTGACAGGGGCTCAGCCCCAGCATTTT
TRBV2	TRBD1	-	TRBJ2-5	CASSVTGLETQYF	TGTGCCAGCAGTGTGACAGGGCTAGAGACCCAGTACTTC
TRBV7-3	-	-	TRBJ2-2	CASSSAGGHGELFF	TGTGCCAGCAGCTCCGCGGGCGGCCACGGGGAGCTGTTTTTT
TRBV6-1	-	-	TRBJ1-5	CASSESPDSNQPQHF	TGTGCCAGCAGTGAATCCCCGGACAGTAATCAGCCCCAGCATTTT
TRBV9	TRBD2	-	TRBJ2-5	CASSATGTSLETQYF	TGTGCCAGCAGCGCGACCGGGACTAGCTTAGAGACCCAGTACTTC
TRBV6-5	TRBD1	once	TRBJ2-1	CASSQRTGILNEQFF	TGTGCCAGCAGTCAAAGGACAGGTATATTAAATGAGCAGTTCTTC
TRBV4-3	TRBD2	-	TRBJ2-1	CASSQGYPLAGDYNEQFF	TGCGCCAGCAGCCAAGGCTATCCCCTAGCGGGAGACTACAATGAGCAGTTCTTC
TRBV11-3	-	many	TRBJ1-1	CASSRQSNTEAFF	TGTGCCAGCAGCCGACAGTCGAACACTGAAGCTTTCTTT
TRBV6-4	TRBD2	-	TRBJ2-1	CASSALTSGAYNEQFF	TGTGCCAGCAGTGCATTGACTAGCGGGGCCTACAATGAGCAGTTCTTC
TRBV29-1	-	-	TRBJ2-1	CSVEVAGEGEQFF	TGCAGCGTTGAAGTTGCGGGTGAGGGTGAGCAGTTCTTC
TRBV29-1	-	once	TRBJ1-4	CSAFSEKLFF	TGCAGCGCCTTCAGTGAAAAACTGTTTTTT
TRBV6-6	TRBD1	-	TRBJ1-2	CASSLGTASNYGYTF	TGTGCCAGCAGTTTGGGGACAGCTTCTAACTATGGCTACACCTTC
TRBV7-8	TRBD2	-	TRBJ2-1	CASSFETSGVPGRYNEQFF	TGTGCCAGCAGCTTCGAGACTAGCGGGGTACCGGGGAGGTACAATGAGCAGTTCTTC
TRBV29-1	-	-	TRBJ1-1	CSVEPSGGVEAFF	TGCAGCGTTGAGCCATCGGGGGGAGTTGAAGCTTTCTTT
TRBV7-9	-	-	TRBJ2-7	CASSSTGKVFSYEQYF	TGTGCCAGCAGCTCCACCGGGAAAGTCTTCTCCTACGAGCAGTACTTC
TRBV5-1	-	-	TRBJ1-4	CASRTAPNEKLFF	TGCGCCAGCAGGACAGCACCTAATGAAAAACTGTTTTTT
TRBV10-1	-	-	TRBJ2-5	CASSDKETQYF	TGCGCCAGCAGTGACAAAGAGACCCAGTACTTC
TRBV6-5	-	-	TRBJ2-3	CASSYVPRGTDTQYF	TGTGCCAGCAGTTATGTTCCACGGGGCACAGATACGCAGTATTTT
TRBV7-8	TRBD1	-	TRBJ1-2	CASSLGTGGGYGYTF	TGTGCCAGCAGCTTAGGGACAGGGGGCGGCTATGGCTACACCTTC
TRBV19	TRBD1	-	TRBJ2-7	CASSMFQGASYEQYF	TGTGCCAGTAGTATGTTCCAGGGGGCCTCCTACGAGCAGTACTTC
TRBV10-3	-	-	TRBJ1-2	CAIKEGLDYGYTF	TGTGCCATCAAGGAGGGCTTGGACTATGGCTACACCTTC
TRBV27	TRBD1	once	TRBJ1-2	CASSLNLGQGGYTF	TGTGCCAGCAGTTTAAATCTCGGACAGGGAGGGTACACCTTC